A single sample gave rise to the 30 T cell receptor beta chains below, sequenced in a study of CD8 T cells in Susac syndrome. Random-hexamer reverse transcription was applied to about 0.45 to 1 ug RNA. Using its own MiXCR run on the immunoSEQ multiplex PCR reads, TCRdb lists one record per CDR3 protein. This table has 150,000 to 180,000 distinct CDR3 sequences, 85% to 95% appearing once. Material for sequencing was CD4+ T cells from PBMCs. These receptor sequences come from a human donor with Susac syndrome.

The rearrangement uses TRBV20-1 and TRBJ2-2; D gene uncertain. Looked up from germline, CDR1 is DFQATT and CDR2 is SNEGSKA (reference sequence). There are 14 residues in the CDR3. The V gene lost 0 bases and the J gene lost 4 bases, with 9 bases spanning the gap. CDR3 residues: CSARDPERTGELFF. CDR3 coding DNA: TGCAGTGCTAGAGATCCGGAACGCACCGGGGAGCTGTTTTTT.

The chain joins TRBV7-9 to TRBJ1-5; 8 bases are a match to TRBD1. This CDR3 region has 13 residues. Germline trimming cut 10 bases from V and 3 bases from J; bases unmatched to any gene: 5. The germline CDR1 and CDR2 sequences are SEHNR and FQNEAQ (reference sequence). CDR3 coding DNA: TGTGCCACTGCGGACAGGGCCAATCAGCCCCAGCATTTT. Protein: CATADRANQPQHF.

V gene TRBV2 combines with J gene TRBJ2-3; the match to TRBD1 covers 10 bases. Looked up from germline, CDR1 is SNHLY and CDR2 is FYNNEI. J was trimmed by 6 bases and V by 6 bases; bases with no gene match: 0. The CDR3 contains 12 residues. The CDR3 loop is CASRDRGDTQYF. In DNA, the CDR3 is TGTGCCAGCAGGGACAGGGGGGATACGCAGTATTTT.

The chain carries TRBV5-8 and TRBJ1-1, with D possibly being TRBD1 (6 bases). The CDR3 has 14 residues. The V gene's germline CDR1 is SGHTS and CDR2 YDEGEE. V was pared by 0 bases and J by 6 bases, with 12 bases between. In DNA form, the CDR3 reads TGTGCCAGCAGCTTGGGGACAGTACCTTCTGAAGCTTTCTTT. Translation: CASSLGTVPSEAFF.

The CDR3 coding sequence is TGTGCCAGCAGCCTCGAACAGGGGTCACCCTACGAGCAGTACTTC. Translated, it gives CASSLEQGSPYEQYF. The chain uses TRBV3-1 and TRBJ2-7; TRBD1 aligns across 7 bases. The CDR3 covers 15 residues. Germline V gene lookup returns CDR1 LGHDT and CDR2 YNNKEL (reference sequence). J lost 2 bases, V lost 4 bases, and 8 bases had no gene match.

This clonotype occurred once. The chain links TRBV4-3 to TRBJ2-3, with 9 bases identical to TRBD1. The CDR3 runs 15 residues. Per germline, CDR1 LGHNA and CDR2 YSLEER. The V gene end was trimmed by 0 bases and the J gene end by 4 bases; junction bases not matched to a gene: 2. The chain's CDR3 is CASSQDGTGPDTQYF. The CDR3 nucleotides are TGCGCCAGCAGCCAAGACGGGACAGGGCCAGATACGCAGTATTTT.

This chain connects TRBV5-1 to TRBJ2-3; D not resolved. Trimming left V 1 base short and J 2 bases short, with 8 bases between. The CDR3 spans 14 residues. Germline CDR1 reads SGHRS; CDR2 reads YFSETQ. CDR3 nucleotide sequence: TGCGCCAGCAGCTTGTACAGCAACACAGATACGCAGTATTTT. This translates into CASSLYSNTDTQYF.

Note on this clonotype: A read error may produce the germline difference seen at one junction end. This chain connects TRBV5-1 to TRBJ1-1; D gene ambiguous. Germline V CDR1 and CDR2: SGHRS, YFSETQ. CDR3 length equals 13 residues. The CDR3 region is CASSLTSNTEAFF. The CDR3 DNA reads TGTGCCAGCAGTTTAACTTCTAACACTGAAGCTTTCTTT.

This clonotype has only one observation. The J gene is TRBJ1-5, the V gene TRBV24-1; the D is unclear. The CDR3 contains 14 residues. V lost 4 bases and J 0 bases, leaving 6 bases between the germline ends. Germline V lookup: CDR1 KGHDR, CDR2 SFDVKD. The CDR3 spells CATSDSYSNQPQHF. CDR3 sequence (DNA): TGTGCCACCAGTGACAGTTATAGCAATCAGCCCCAGCATTTT.

The V call is TRBV3-1, the J call TRBJ1-1, with D hard to call. V was shortened by 5 bases and J by 4 bases, with 8 bases between the two germline ends. Germline values: CDR1 LGHDT, CDR2 YNNKEL (reference sequence). The CDR3 is made up of 12 amino acids. This CDR3 reads CASSREFTEAFF. CDR3 bases: TGTGCCAGCAGCAGGGAGTTCACTGAAGCTTTCTTT. Based on the CDR3 plus reference TRBV3-1 and TRBJ1-1, the full variable domain is DTAVSQTPKYLVTQMGNDKSIKCEQNLGHDTMYWYKQDSKKFLKIMFSYNNKELIINETVPNRFSPKSPDKAHLNLHINSLELGDSAVYFCASSREFTEAFFGQGTRLTVV.

The chain recombines TRBV23-1 with TRBJ2-2; no clear D. TRBV23-1 is recorded as an ORF, its role being uncertain. Trimming removed 8 bases from V and 3 bases from J, with 28 bases in between. CDR3 length equals 19 residues. The CDR3 DNA reads TGCGCCAGCCAGTCAAATAGTAGAGACCCTAACCCGTACACCGGGGAGCTGTTTTTT. Translated: CASQSNSRDPNPYTGELFF.

This clonotype was seen ten or more times. The genes are TRBV12-3 or TRBV12-4 and TRBJ2-5; D unclear. V was pared by 3 bases and J by 5 bases, with 4 bases between. The CDR3 contains 11 residues. CDR3 sequence (DNA): TGTGCCAGCAGTTTGAGGGAGACCCAGTACTTC. It yields the protein CASSLRETQYF.

This clonotype was counted a single time. J is TRBJ2-5 and V is TRBV20-1; 12 positions agree with TRBD2. The V gene end was trimmed by 5 bases and the J gene end by 3 bases; junction bases not matched to a gene: 10. Germline V lookup: CDR1 DFQATT, CDR2 SNEGSKA (reference sequence). The CDR3 runs to 16 residues. The CDR3, as DNA: TGCAGTGCTGAGGGCCTAGCGGGGGGGCCTAAAGAGACCCAGTACTTC. Amino acids: CSAEGLAGGPKETQYF.

This clonotype appeared once. V is TRBV3-1 and J is TRBJ2-1; TRBD2 agrees at 11 bases. With 0 bases clipped from V and 8 bases from J, the junction kept 6 bases outside the gene matches. Germline CDR1 reads LGHDT; CDR2 reads YNNKEL (reference sequence). The CDR3 has 16 amino acids. In DNA form, the CDR3 reads TGTGCCAGCAGCCAAGAGATAGCGGGGGGGAGACATGAGCAGTTCTTC. As protein: CASSQEIAGGRHEQFF.

This clonotype appeared once. The CDR3 protein is CASKGQGPTGELFF. For the CDR3, the DNA is TGTGCCAGCAAAGGACAGGGACCTACCGGGGAGCTGTTTTTT. The genes are TRBV2 and TRBJ2-2; 8 positions agree with TRBD1. With 7 bases clipped from V and 5 bases from J, the junction kept 6 bases outside the gene matches. Germline lookup yields CDR1 SNHLY and CDR2 FYNNEI. CDR3 length equals 14 residues.

The V call is TRBV3-1, the J call TRBJ2-3, with 10 positions matching TRBD2. Germline loops: CDR1 LGHDT, CDR2 YNNKEL (reference sequence). The CDR3 sequence is 16 residues long. V lost 2 bases and J lost 2; bases outside the gene matches: 4. CDR3 sequence: CASSQLAGVVTDTQYF. The CDR3 nucleotides read TGTGCCAGCAGCCAACTAGCGGGGGTGGTCACAGATACGCAGTATTTT.

The chain uses TRBV6-5 and TRBJ2-1; the D is unclear. Germline CDR1 reads MNHEY; CDR2 reads SVGAGI. V lost 2 bases to trimming and J lost 9 bases, with 5 bases between them. This CDR3 spans 11 amino acids. CDR3 in amino acids: CASSYRSEQFF. The CDR3 nucleotides read TGTGCCAGCAGTTACCGGAGTGAGCAGTTCTTC.

This chain links TRBV5-1 with TRBJ2-1; D possibly matches TRBD1 or TRBD2 (5 bases each). CDR3 size: 14 residues. The V and J ends lost 5 bases and 7 bases respectively, with 16 bases between them. Germline V lookup: CDR1 SGHRS, CDR2 YFSETQ. This chain's CDR3 is CASSPVGELNEQFF. CDR3 bases: TGCGCCAGCAGTCCGGTGGGGGAGTTGAATGAGCAGTTCTTC.

V usage is TRBV20-1 and J usage is TRBJ1-1; D is perhaps TRBD1 (5 bases). The CDR3 has 15 amino acids. CDR1 and CDR2 (germline): DFQATT, SNEGSKA (reference sequence). With 3 bases removed from V and 0 bases from J, the gap between germline ends came to 14 bases. CDR3 amino acids: CSARVGGEMNTEAFF. The DNA for the CDR3 is TGCAGTGCTAGGGTGGGGGGAGAGATGAACACTGAAGCTTTCTTT.

This chain uses TRBV30 with TRBJ2-7; D not resolved. Germline loops: CDR1 GTSNPN, CDR2 SVGIG (reference sequence). CDR3 size: 10 residues. V was pared by 2 bases and J by 7 bases, with 6 bases between. The CDR3 sequence: CAWSTREQYF. The CDR3 nucleotides read TGTGCCTGGAGTACCCGGGAGCAGTACTTC.

CDR3 bases: TGTGCCAGCAGCTCGAGTTGGACCGGGGAGCTGTTTTTT. This translates into CASSSSWTGELFF. V is TRBV5-8 and J is TRBJ2-2; D not resolved. The CDR3 length is 13 residues. CDR1 is SGHTS and CDR2 is YDEGEE in the germline V gene. Trimming took off 3 bases at V and 5 bases at J, with 8 bases between the two ends.

The rearrangement joins TRBV2 to TRBJ2-5, with D unclear. The V and J ends lost 6 bases and 2 bases respectively, with 13 bases between them. Germline CDR1 and CDR2: SNHLY and FYNNEI. The CDR3 has 14 residues. In nucleotides, the CDR3 is TGTGCCAGCAGAATCAGGACGGAGCAAGAGACCCAGTACTTC. This sequence encodes CASRIRTEQETQYF.

This chain links TRBV7-9 with TRBJ1-6, with TRBD1 identical over 8 bases. The V gene end was trimmed by 2 bases and the J gene end by 6 bases; junction bases not matched to a gene: 3. The CDR3 loop spans 15 amino acids. The germline V gene has CDR1 SEHNR and CDR2 FQNEAQ (reference sequence). Written as DNA, the CDR3 is TGTGCCAGCAGCTTAAGACAGGGGACTAATTCACCCCTCCACTTT. It encodes CASSLRQGTNSPLHF.

The rearrangement uses TRBV12-3 or TRBV12-4 and TRBJ2-7; perhaps D is TRBD1 or TRBD2 (5 bases each). The CDR3 extends over 13 amino acids. The V gene lost 5 bases and the J gene lost 4 bases, with 12 bases spanning the gap. In DNA, the CDR3 is TGTGCCAGCAGTAACGCCAGGGAGTACGAGCAGTACTTC. Translated, it gives CASSNAREYEQYF.

This chain links TRBV3-1 with TRBJ2-1; D gene uncertain. Germline CDR1 and CDR2: LGHDT and YNNKEL (reference sequence). The CDR3 runs to 16 residues. V lost 0 bases, J lost 5 bases, and 14 bases lay in between. DNA for the CDR3: TGTGCCAGCAGCCAAGAACCCCCACCTGTCCACAATGAGCAGTTCTTC. Translating gives CASSQEPPPVHNEQFF.

This rearrangement joins TRBV20-1 to TRBJ1-1; no clear D gene. Trimming stripped 5 bases from V and 1 base from J, with 11 bases between. The CDR3 loop spans 13 amino acids. CDR1 and CDR2 from the germline V gene are DFQATT and SNEGSKA (reference sequence). The CDR3 protein is CSAENGRNTEAFF. The CDR3 region has the DNA TGCAGTGCTGAGAACGGACGGAACACTGAAGCTTTCTTT.

The rearrangement uses TRBV6-2 or TRBV6-3 and TRBJ2-5, with D possibly being TRBD2 (6 bases). Deletions cut 6 bases from V and 5 bases from J, with 22 bases between. This CDR3 contains 16 residues. Per the germline V gene, CDR1 is MNHEY and CDR2 is SVGEGT. The CDR3 spells CASSPSRTGRWETQYF. DNA for the CDR3: TGTGCCAGCAGCCCTTCTCGAACGGGGAGGTGGGAGACCCAGTACTTC.

The gene calls are TRBV6-2 or TRBV6-3 and TRBJ2-1, with TRBD1 matching over 10 bases. Trimming cost V 6 bases and J 7 bases; bases outside gene matches: 9. Germline CDR1 is MNHEY and CDR2 is SVGEGT. The CDR3 spans 15 residues. The CDR3 loop reads CASRPPGQGNNEQFF. The CDR3 nucleotides read TGTGCCAGCAGGCCCCCGGGACAGGGGAATAATGAGCAGTTCTTC.

The chain links TRBV14 to TRBJ2-3, with D uncertain. CDR3 length: 12 amino acids. Trimming shortened V by 1 base and J by 6 bases, and 5 bases separated the two germline ends. Germline V CDR1 and CDR2: SGHDN, FVKESK. This chain's CDR3 is CASSQGFDTQYF. CDR3 coding DNA: TGTGCCAGCAGCCAAGGGTTCGATACGCAGTATTTT.

The chain employs TRBV28 and TRBJ1-1, with D possibly matching TRBD1 (6 bases). V was cut by 8 bases and J by 9 bases, with 10 bases left in between. Per germline, CDR1 MDHEN and CDR2 SYDVKM. The CDR3 spans 10 residues. The CDR3 loop reads CASSGTKAFF. Written as DNA, the CDR3 is TGTGCCAGCTCCGGGACAAAAGCTTTCTTT.